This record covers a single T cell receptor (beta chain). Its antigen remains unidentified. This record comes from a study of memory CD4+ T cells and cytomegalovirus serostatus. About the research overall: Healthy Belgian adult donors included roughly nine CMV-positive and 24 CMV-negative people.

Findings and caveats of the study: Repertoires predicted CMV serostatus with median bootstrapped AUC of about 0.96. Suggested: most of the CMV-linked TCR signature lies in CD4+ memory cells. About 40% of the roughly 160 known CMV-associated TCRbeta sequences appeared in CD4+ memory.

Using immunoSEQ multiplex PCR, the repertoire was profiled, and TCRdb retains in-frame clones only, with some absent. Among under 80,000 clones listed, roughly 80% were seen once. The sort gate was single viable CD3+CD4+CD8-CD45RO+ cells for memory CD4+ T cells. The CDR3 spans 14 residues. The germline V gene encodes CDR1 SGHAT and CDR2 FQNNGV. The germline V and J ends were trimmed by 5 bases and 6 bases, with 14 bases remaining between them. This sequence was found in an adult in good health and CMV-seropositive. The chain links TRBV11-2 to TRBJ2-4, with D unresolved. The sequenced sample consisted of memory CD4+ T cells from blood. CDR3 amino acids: CASSLQSWGNIQYF. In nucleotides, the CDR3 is TGTGCCAGCAGCCTACAATCATGGGGAAACATTCAGTACTTC.